This T cell receptor (beta chain) was sequenced during a study of T cells in Graves' hyperthyroidism and ophthalmopathy. Germline values: CDR1 SEHNR, CDR2 FQNEAQ (reference sequence). V gave up 7 bases and J gave up 1 base, with 22 bases separating them. CDR3 length: 18 amino acids. There were TCR beta CDR3 regions amplified from RNA transcripts. Researchers ran a first-round RT-PCR on the TCR CDR3 using the HTBI primer set. TCRdb called the multiplex PCR reads again in MiXCR, with one record for every CDR3 protein. This table holds about 380,000 distinct CDR3 sequences, under 20% found once. Study-level findings and limits: Among thyroid clonotypes expanded above 0.001, most also appeared in blood.

Lactation, pregnancy, other autoimmune disease or uncontrolled infection excluded patients. For this clonotype: What it binds is unknown.

The chain carries TRBV7-9 and TRBJ1-4; possibly TRBD1 for D (6 bases). Material for sequencing was blood. This TCR derives from a man aged 18 to 30 with Graves' ophthalmopathy. CDR3 protein: CASNLGGIGTKTNEKLFF. CDR3 sequence (DNA): TGTGCCAGCAACCTAGGGGGGATCGGGACGAAAACTAATGAAAAACTGTTTTTT.